This TCR beta chain was observed in a study of cytomegalovirus exposure and HLA in healthy donors. As for the study in general: Earlier, fewer than 130 million unique TCR beta sequences were recovered from approximately 200 million T cells by an analysis.

General observations from the study: TCR beta sequences numbering fewer than 20,000 were associated with HLA alleles at 0.05 false discovery rate in a later analysis. Later work showed greater clonal expansion in HLA-associated TCR beta chains than in equally common others. Previous analysis showed most TCR beta V segments were productive about 87% or about 30% of the time.

PCR amplification relied on 60 Vbeta primers (plus 13 Jbeta primers). Repertoires were generated with immunoSEQ multiplex PCR, while TCRdb's copy carries only in-frame clones and drops some. The sample has around 120,000 clones, approximately 15% seen once; the top ten hold 1.5% to 2%. The CDR3 is 15 residues long. V gave up 3 bases and J gave up 5 bases; unmatched junction bases: 7. The germline gives CDR1 MNHNS, CDR2 SASEGT. This clone was recorded a few times. Antigen: not known. The chain has TRBV6-1 and TRBJ1-5; 7 nucleotides align to TRBD1. The receptor was derived from a woman aged 18-29 years in good health and CMV-seronegative. Sequenced input: PBMCs. The CDR3 reads CASSEGFRGYQPQHF. The CDR3, as DNA: TGTGCCAGCAGTGAGGGGTTCAGGGGGTATCAGCCCCAGCATTTT.